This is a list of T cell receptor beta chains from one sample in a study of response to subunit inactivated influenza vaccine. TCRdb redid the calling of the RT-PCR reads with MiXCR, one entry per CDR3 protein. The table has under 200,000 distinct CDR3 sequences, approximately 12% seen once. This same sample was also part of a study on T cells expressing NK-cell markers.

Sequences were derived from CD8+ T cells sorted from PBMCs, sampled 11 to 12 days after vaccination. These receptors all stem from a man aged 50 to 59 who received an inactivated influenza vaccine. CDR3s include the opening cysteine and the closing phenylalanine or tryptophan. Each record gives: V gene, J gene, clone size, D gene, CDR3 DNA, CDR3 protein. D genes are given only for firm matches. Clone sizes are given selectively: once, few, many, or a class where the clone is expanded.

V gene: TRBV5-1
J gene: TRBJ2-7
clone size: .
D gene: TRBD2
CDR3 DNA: TGCGCCAGCAGCCCCGGGACTAGCGGTTTCTACGAGCAGTACTTC
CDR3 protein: CASSPGTSGFYEQYF

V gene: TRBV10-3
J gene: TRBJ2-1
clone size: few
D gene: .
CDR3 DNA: TGTGCCATCAGGAAGGAGGGTTTGGATGAGCAGTTCTTC
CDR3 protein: CAIRKEGLDEQFF

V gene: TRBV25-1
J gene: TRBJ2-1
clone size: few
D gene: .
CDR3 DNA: TGTGCCAGCAGTGACGCTGGGCCCTACAATGAGCAGTTCTTC
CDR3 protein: CASSDAGPYNEQFF

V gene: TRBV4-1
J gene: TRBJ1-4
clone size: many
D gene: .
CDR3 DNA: TGCGCCAGCAGCCCCTCCGGGGGGGCAGGCGTTTTT
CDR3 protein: CASSPSGGAGVF

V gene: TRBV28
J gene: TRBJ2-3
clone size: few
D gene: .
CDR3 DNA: TGTGCCAGCAGTTTACAGCCGGGGGGCACAGATACGCAGTGTTTT
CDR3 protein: CASSLQPGGTDTQCF

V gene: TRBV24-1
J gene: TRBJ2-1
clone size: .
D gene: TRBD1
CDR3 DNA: TGTGCCACCAGTGATCAAGGACAGGGGGAGCGGGCTTTC
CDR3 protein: CATSDQGQGERAF

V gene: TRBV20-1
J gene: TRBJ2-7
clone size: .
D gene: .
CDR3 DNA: TGCAGTGCTAGAGAAAGGCTAGTATACGGCGAGCAGTACTTC
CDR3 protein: CSARERLVYGEQYF

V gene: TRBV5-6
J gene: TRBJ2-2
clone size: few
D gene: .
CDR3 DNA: TGTGCCAGCGCCGTGGGGGAGAGGGCCGGGGAGCTGTTTTTT
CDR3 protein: CASAVGERAGELFF

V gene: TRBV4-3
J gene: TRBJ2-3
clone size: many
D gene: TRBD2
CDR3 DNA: TGCGCCAGCAGCCAAGGACTGCGGGAGAATTCAGATACGCAGTATTTT
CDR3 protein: CASSQGLRENSDTQYF

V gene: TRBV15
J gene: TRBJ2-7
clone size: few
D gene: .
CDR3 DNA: TGTGCCACCAGCAGGGGCTCCTACGAGCAGTACTTC
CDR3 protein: CATSRGSYEQYF

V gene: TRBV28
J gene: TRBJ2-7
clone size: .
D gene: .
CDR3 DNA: TGTGCCAGCAGCTGGGCGAGGGAGGTCTTATACGAGCAGTACTTC
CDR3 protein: CASSWAREVLYEQYF

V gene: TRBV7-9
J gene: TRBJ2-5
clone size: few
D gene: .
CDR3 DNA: TGTGCCAGCAGCTTAGACGGGACAGAGACCCAGTACTTC
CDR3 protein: CASSLDGTETQYF

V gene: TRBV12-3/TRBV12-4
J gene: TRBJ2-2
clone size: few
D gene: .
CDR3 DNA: TGTGCCAGCAGTTTCCTCTCCGGGACGAACACCGGGGAGCTGTTTTTT
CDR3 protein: CASSFLSGTNTGELFF

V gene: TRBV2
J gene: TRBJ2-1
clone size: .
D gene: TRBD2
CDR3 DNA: TGTGCCAGCAGGACTAGCGGATCCTACAATGAGCAGTTCTTC
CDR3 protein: CASRTSGSYNEQFF

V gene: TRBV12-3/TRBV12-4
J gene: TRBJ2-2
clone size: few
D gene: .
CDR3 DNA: TGTGCCAGCAGTTTGACTACTACGAACACCGGGGAGCTGTTTTTT
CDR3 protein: CASSLTTTNTGELFF

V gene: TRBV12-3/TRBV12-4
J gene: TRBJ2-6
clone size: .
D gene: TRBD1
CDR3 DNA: TGTGCCAGCAGTAAACAGGGGACCGGGGCCAACGTCCTGACTTTC
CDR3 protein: CASSKQGTGANVLTF

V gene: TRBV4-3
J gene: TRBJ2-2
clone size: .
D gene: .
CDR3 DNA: TGCGCCAGCAGCCAAGAGCTAGGGTTGGACACCGGGGAGCTGTTTTTT
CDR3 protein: CASSQELGLDTGELFF

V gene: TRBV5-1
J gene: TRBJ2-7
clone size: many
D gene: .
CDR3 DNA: TGCGCCAGCAGCTCCGTTCCGGGGAGCTCCTACGAGCAGTACTTC
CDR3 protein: CASSSVPGSSYEQYF

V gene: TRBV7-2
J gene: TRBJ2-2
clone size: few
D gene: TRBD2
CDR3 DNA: TGTGCCAGCAGCTTAGTTCTGCGGGGGTCCGGGGAGCTGTTTTTT
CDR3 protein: CASSLVLRGSGELFF

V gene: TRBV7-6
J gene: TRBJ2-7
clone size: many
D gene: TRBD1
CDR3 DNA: TGTGCCAGCAGTCCCACCGGGACAGAAGTTCCCTACGAGCAGTACTTC
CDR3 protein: CASSPTGTEVPYEQYF

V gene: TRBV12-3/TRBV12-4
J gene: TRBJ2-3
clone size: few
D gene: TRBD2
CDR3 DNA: TGTGCCAGCAGACCGGCGGGAGGCAGCACAGATACGCAGTATTTT
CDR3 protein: CASRPAGGSTDTQYF

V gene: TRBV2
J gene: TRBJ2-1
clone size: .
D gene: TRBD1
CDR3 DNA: TGTGCCAGCAGTGAAGGCACAGGGGGGAATGAGCAGTTCTTC
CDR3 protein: CASSEGTGGNEQFF

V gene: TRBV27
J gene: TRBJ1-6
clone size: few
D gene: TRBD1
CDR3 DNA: TGTGCCAGCAGTCTATCGACAGGGACTAATTCACCCCTCCACTTT
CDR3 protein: CASSLSTGTNSPLHF

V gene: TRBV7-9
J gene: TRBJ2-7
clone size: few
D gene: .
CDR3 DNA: TGTGCCAGCAGCGGAGGCGTTGGGATCGAGCAGTACTTC
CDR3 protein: CASSGGVGIEQYF

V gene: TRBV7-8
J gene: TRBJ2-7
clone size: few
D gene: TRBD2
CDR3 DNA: TGTGCCAGCAGCCCATCCGGGGGGGTCCAGGGCGAGCAGTACTTC
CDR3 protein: CASSPSGGVQGEQYF

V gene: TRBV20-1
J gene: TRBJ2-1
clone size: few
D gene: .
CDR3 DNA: TGCAGTGGGGGTGTTGTCCTTGAGCAGTTCTTC
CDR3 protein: CSGGVVLEQFF

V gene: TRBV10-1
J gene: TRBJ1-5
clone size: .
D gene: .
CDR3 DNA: TGCGCCAGCAGTGACCAGAATAGCAATCAGCCCCAGCATTTT
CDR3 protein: CASSDQNSNQPQHF

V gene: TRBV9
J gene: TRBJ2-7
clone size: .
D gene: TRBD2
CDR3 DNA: TGTGCCAGCAGCGTCGCGGGGGAAGCCTACGAGCAGTACTTC
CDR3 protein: CASSVAGEAYEQYF

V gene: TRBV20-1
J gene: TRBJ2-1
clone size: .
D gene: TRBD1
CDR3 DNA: TGCAGTGCTAGTCCCAGGGACAGGGTGTCCTACAATGAGCAGTTCTTC
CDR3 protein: CSASPRDRVSYNEQFF

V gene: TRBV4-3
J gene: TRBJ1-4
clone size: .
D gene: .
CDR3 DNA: TGCGCCAGCAGCCAAGGACCGGCAGGGGACGCAACTAATGAAAAACTGTTTTTT
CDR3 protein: CASSQGPAGDATNEKLFF

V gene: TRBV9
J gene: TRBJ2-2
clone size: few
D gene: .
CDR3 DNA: TGTGCCAGCAGCGTAGTTTCAGGGGAGCTGTTTTTT
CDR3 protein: CASSVVSGELFF

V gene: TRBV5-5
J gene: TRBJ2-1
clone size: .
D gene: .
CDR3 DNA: TGTGCCAGCAGCTCCACCCGGGACACGCGCTTTCATGAGCAGTTCTTC
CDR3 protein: CASSSTRDTRFHEQFF

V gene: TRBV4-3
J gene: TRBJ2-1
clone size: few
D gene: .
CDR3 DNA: TGCGCCAGCAGCCAAGAGAGGGGTCAGGGTCCCTACAATGAGCAGTTCTTC
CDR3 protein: CASSQERGQGPYNEQFF